This T cell receptor (beta chain) was profiled in a study of regulatory T cells in long-lasting Graves disease. The study's findings and limits: Segments TRBV28, TRBJ1-2 and TRBJ2-5 showed preferential usage in persistent disease.

This clonotype came up a few times. Its antigen is not identified. Time point specified: persistent/refractory GD, antithyroid drugs over 5 years with positive TRAb. PBMC RNA served as the TCR library source. Graves' disease diagnosis relied on American Thyroid Association guidelines. The CDR3 has 15 amino acids. V gave up 4 bases and J gave up 12 bases; unmatched junction bases: 10. Germline V CDR1 and CDR2: SGHRS, YFSETQ. With iRepertoire HTBI primers and Arm-PCR of CDR3 regions, TCR beta libraries were built. TCRdb reprocessed the multiplex PCR reads with MiXCR, giving one entry per CDR3 protein. Of over 300,000 distinct CDR3 sequences listed, about 20% are singletons.

The starting material was peripheral blood mononuclear cells (PBMCs), obtained when the disease was refractory, from a patient treated with antithyroid drugs. The receptor's source is a female donor with Graves disease. This chain connects TRBV5-1 to TRBJ2-4, with 13 nucleotides matching TRBD2. CDR3 sequence reads: CASSEQLAGGQDQYF. CDR3 coding DNA: TGCGCCAGCAGCGAACAACTAGCGGGAGGGCAGGATCAGTACTTC.